This note documents a single TCR beta chain sequence. This sample is part of a study of resident and recirculating memory T cells in vitiligo. The germline gives CDR1 LNHDA, CDR2 SQIVND (reference sequence). The CDR3 sequence is 13 residues long. V trimming: 7 bases; J trimming: 10 bases; junction bases outside the gene matches: 6. Repertoires were generated with immunoSEQ multiplex PCR, while TCRdb's copy carries only in-frame clones and drops some. Among tens of thousands of clones, about 92% were seen once, and the ten largest hold about 5.5%. The J gene is TRBJ2-1, the V gene TRBV19; 11 bases are a match to TRBD2. The specimen sequenced was blood. This sequence was found in a male donor with vitiligo. The CDR3 nucleotides are TGTGCCAGTACGCCTAGCGGGAGGAGGGAGCAGTTCTTC. Protein sequence: CASTPSGRREQFF.